This TCR beta chain comes out of a study of glioma-infiltrating T cells. Using RNA template, CDR3s of TCR alpha and beta were amplified with iRepertoire arm-PCR. Tissue mRNA or PBMC total RNA, about 90-400 ng, went into one-step reverse transcription and amplification. TCRdb recomputed calls from the multiplex PCR reads with MiXCR, one row per CDR3 protein. The sample lists about 2,500 distinct CDR3 sequences, 69% occurring once. Regarding the study as a whole: Non-neoplastic patients had below-expected tissue-blood divergence, while all gliomas exceeded expectation. CDR3 overlap between tissue and blood was very small.

Germline V gene lookup returns CDR1 DFQATT and CDR2 SNEGSKA (reference sequence). There are 15 residues in the CDR3. About this clonotype: What it binds is not known.

The V gene is TRBV20-1, the J gene TRBJ2-7; the D call may be TRBD1 or TRBD2 (5 bases each). This sequence originates from a human donor with low-grade glioma or glioblastoma, undergoing nonglioma brain surgery, or in good health (not recorded which). The sample taken for sequencing was glioma tissue, nonneoplastic brain tissue, or PBMCs (not recorded which). The CDR3 nucleotides are TGCAGTGCTAGGGGTCCGGACCTCGCTTTAGGGGAGCAGCACGTC. Translating it yields CSARGPDLALGEQHV.